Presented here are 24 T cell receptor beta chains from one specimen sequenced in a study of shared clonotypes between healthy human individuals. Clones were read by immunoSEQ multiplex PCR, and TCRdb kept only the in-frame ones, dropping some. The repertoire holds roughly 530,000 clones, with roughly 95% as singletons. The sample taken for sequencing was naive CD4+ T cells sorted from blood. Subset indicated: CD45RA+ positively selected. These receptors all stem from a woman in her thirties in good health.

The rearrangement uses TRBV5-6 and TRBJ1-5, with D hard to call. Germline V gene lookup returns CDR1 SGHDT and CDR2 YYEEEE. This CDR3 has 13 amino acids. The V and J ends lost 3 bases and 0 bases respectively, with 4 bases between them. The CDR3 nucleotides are TGTGCCAGCAGCTATCGTAGCAATCAGCCCCAGCATTTT. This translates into CASSYRSNQPQHF.

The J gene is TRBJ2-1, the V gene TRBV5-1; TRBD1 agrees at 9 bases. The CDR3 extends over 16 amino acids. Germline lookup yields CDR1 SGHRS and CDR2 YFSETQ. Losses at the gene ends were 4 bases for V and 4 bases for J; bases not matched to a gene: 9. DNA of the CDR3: TGCGCCAGCAGCAAGCGGCCGGGACAGGGTTACAATGAGCAGTTCTTC. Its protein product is CASSKRPGQGYNEQFF.

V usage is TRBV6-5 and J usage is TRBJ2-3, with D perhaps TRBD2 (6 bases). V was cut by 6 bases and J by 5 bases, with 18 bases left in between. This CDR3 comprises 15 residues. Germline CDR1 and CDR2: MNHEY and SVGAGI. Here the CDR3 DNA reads TGTGCCAGCAGGCGGCTCGGGGGACGGTTAGATACGCAGTATTTT. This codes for CASRRLGGRLDTQYF.

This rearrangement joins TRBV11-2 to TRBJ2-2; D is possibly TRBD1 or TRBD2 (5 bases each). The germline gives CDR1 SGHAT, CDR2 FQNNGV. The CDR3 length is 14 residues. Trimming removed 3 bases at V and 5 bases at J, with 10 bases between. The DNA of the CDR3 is TGTGCCAGCAGCTTCGGGGCGTCGACCGGGGAGCTGTTTTTT. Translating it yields CASSFGASTGELFF.

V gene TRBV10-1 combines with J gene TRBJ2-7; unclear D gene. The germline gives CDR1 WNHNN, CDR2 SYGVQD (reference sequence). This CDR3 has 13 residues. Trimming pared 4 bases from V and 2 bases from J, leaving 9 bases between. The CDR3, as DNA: TGCGCCAGCAGTGTAGGAAGAACCTACGAGCAGTACTTC. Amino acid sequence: CASSVGRTYEQYF.

The CDR3, as DNA: TGTGCCAGCAACCGGGGGTCCTACGAGCAGTACTTC. This sequence encodes CASNRGSYEQYF. This chain links TRBV5-8 with TRBJ2-7, with D perhaps matching TRBD2 (6 bases). V was trimmed by 6 bases and J by 1 base, leaving 8 bases between them. The germline CDR1 and CDR2 sequences are SGHTS and YDEGEE. The CDR3 consists of 12 residues.

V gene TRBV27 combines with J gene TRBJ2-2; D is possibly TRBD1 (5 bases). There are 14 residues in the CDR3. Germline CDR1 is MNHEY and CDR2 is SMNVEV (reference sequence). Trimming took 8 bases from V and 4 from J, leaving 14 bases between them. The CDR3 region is CASCGQGRTGELFF. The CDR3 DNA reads TGTGCCAGCTGTGGGCAGGGCCGCACCGGGGAGCTGTTTTTT.

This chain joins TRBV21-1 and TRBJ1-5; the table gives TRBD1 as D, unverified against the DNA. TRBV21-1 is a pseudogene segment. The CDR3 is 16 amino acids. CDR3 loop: CASRLLGQDSNQPQHF. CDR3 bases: TGTGCCAGCCGACTACTGGGACAGGATAGCAATCAGCCCCAGCATTTT.

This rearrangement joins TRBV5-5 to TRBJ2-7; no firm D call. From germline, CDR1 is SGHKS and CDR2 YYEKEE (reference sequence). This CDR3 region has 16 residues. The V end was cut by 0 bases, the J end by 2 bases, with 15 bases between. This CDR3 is CASSLVAGRSPYEQYF. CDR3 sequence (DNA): TGTGCCAGCAGCTTGGTGGCAGGACGATCCCCCTACGAGCAGTACTTC.

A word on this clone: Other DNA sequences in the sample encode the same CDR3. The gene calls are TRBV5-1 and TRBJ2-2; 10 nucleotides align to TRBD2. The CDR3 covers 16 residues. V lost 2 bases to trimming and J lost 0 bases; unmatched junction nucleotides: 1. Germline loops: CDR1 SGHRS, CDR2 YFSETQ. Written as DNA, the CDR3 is TGCGCCAGCAGCTTAACTAGCGGGACGAACACCGGGGAGCTGTTTTTT. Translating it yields CASSLTSGTNTGELFF. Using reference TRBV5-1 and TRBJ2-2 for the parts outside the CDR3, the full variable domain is KAGVTQTPRYLIKTRGQQVTLSCSPISGHRSVSWYQQTPGQGLQFLFEYFSETQRNKGNFPGRFSGRQFSNSRSEMNVSTLELGDSALYLCASSLTSGTNTGELFFGEGSRLTVL.

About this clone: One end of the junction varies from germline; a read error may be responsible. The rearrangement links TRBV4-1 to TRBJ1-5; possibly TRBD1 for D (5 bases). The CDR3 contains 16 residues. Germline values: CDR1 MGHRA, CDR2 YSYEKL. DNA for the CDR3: TGCGCCAGCAGCCAAGATCTAGGGGTAAGCAATAAGCCCCAGCATTTT. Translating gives CASSQDLGVSNKPQHF.

The CDR3 reads CASSRERNQPQHF. The CDR3 DNA reads TGTGCCAGCAGTCGAGAGAGAAATCAGCCCCAGCATTTT. The chain has TRBV27 and TRBJ1-5; no clear D. In germline, CDR1 is MNHEY, CDR2 SMNVEV (reference sequence). The CDR3 runs 13 residues. Trimming removed 5 bases from V and 4 bases from J, with 9 bases in between.

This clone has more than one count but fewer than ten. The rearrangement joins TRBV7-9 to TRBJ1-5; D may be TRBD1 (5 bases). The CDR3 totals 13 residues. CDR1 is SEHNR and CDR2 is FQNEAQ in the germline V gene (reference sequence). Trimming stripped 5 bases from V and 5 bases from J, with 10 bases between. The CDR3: CASSPTGDQPQHF. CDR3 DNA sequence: TGTGCCAGCAGCCCAACGGGGGATCAGCCCCAGCATTTT. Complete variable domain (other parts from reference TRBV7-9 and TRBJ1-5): DTGVSQNPRHKITKRGQNVTFRCDPISEHNRLYWYRQTLGQGPEFLTYFQNEAQLEKSRLLSDRFSAERPKGSFSTLEIQRTEQGDSAMYLCASSPTGDQPQHFGDGTRLSIL.

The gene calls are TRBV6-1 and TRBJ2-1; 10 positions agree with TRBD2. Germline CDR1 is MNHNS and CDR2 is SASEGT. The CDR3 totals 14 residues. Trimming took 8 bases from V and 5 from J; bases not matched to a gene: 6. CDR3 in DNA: TGTGCCAGCCTTGGACTAGCGGTTGACAATGAGCAGTTCTTC. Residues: CASLGLAVDNEQFF.

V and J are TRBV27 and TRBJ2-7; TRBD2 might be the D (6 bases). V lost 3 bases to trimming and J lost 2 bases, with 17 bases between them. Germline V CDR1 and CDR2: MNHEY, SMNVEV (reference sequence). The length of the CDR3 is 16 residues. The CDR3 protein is CASSFRVGRSAYEQYF. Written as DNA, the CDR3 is TGTGCCAGCAGTTTTAGGGTCGGGAGATCAGCCTACGAGCAGTACTTC.

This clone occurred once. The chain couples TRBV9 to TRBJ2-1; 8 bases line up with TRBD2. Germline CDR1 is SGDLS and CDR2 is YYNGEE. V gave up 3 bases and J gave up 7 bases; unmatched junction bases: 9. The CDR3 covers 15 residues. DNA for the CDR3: TGTGCCAGCAGCGCACTAGCGGAGAGGGCGAATGAGCAGTTCTTC. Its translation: CASSALAERANEQFF.

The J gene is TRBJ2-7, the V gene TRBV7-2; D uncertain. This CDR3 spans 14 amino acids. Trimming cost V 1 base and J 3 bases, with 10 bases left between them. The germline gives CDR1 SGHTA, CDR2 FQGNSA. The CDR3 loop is CASSLEGPIYEQYF. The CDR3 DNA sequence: TGTGCCAGCAGCTTAGAGGGCCCGATCTACGAGCAGTACTTC.

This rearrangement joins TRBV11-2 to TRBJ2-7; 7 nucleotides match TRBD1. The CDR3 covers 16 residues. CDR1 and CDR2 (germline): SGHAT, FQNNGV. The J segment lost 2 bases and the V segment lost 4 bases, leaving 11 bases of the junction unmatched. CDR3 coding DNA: TGTGCCAGCAGCTCGCACGCCGAGACAGGGACCTACGAGCAGTACTTC. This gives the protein CASSSHAETGTYEQYF.

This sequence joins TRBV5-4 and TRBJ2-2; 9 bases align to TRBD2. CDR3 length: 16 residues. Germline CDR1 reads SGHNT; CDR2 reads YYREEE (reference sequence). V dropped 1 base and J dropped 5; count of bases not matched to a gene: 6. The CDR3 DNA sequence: TGTGCCAGCAGCTTGTTTGCGGGAGGGTTTACCGGGGAGCTGTTTTTT. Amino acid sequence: CASSLFAGGFTGELFF.

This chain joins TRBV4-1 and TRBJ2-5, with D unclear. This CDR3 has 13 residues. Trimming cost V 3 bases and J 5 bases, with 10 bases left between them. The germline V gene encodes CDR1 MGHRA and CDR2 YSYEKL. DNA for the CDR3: TGCGCCAGCAGCCAGATACGGGCGGAGACCCAGTACTTC. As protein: CASSQIRAETQYF.

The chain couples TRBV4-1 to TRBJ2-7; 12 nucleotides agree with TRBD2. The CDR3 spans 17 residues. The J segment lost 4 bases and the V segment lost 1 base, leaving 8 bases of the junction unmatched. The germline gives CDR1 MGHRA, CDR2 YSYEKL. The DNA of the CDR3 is TGCGCCAGCAGCCAAGTTCGACTAGCGGGAGAAAAATACGAGCAGTACTTC. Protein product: CASSQVRLAGEKYEQYF.

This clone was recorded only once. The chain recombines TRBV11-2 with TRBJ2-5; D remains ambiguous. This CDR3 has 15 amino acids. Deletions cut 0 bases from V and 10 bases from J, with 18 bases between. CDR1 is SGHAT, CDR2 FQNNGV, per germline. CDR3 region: CASSLDFVRKGGQYF. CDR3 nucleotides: TGTGCCAGCAGCTTAGATTTCGTGCGAAAAGGTGGCCAGTACTTC.

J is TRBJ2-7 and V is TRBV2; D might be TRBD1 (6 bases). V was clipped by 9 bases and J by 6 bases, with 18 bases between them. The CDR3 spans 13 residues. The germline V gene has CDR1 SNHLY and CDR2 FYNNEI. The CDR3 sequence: CASTLHTGTEQYF. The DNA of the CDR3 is TGTGCCAGTACCCTACATACAGGGACCGAGCAGTACTTC.

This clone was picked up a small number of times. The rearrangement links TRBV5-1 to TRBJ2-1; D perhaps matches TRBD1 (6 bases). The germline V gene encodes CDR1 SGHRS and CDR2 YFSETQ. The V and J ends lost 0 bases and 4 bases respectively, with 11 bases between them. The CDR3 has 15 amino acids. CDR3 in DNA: TGCGCCAGCAGCTTGGTCGCAGGGGCGTACAATGAGCAGTTCTTC. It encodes CASSLVAGAYNEQFF.